The 29 T cell receptor beta chains below all came from one sample that was sequenced in a study of blood T cells in healthy people across ages. Then a second PCR, running about 6 to 12 cycles, was carried out with a sample-barcoded 5' primer and a J-beta primer mix. In TCRdb, the 5' RACE reads were re-called with MiXCR into one record per CDR3 protein. The sample has over 1,200,000 distinct CDR3 sequences, roughly 64% seen once. Sequenced material: blood. All receptors derive from a man aged 18 to 35 in good health.

The V call is TRBV21-1, the J call TRBJ1-6; the DNA was not used to check the table's D call, TRBD1. TRBV21-1 is a documented pseudogene. The CDR3 is 14 residues long. CDR3 sequence: CATRDSRWHSPLHF. CDR3 DNA: TGTGCCACCCGGGACAGCCGATGGCATTCACCCCTCCACTTT.

This clonotype was found a few times. The V call is TRBV5-1, the J call TRBJ2-7; the D gene is possibly TRBD2 (7 bases). Trimming left V 5 bases short and J 0 bases short, with 12 bases between. Germline V lookup: CDR1 SGHRS, CDR2 YFSETQ. The CDR3 consists of 14 residues. In nucleotides, the CDR3 is TGCGCCAGCAGTGGGGGGGACACCTCCTACGAGCAGTACTTC. Amino acids: CASSGGDTSYEQYF.

The V call is TRBV5-6, the J call TRBJ2-7, with D unresolved. With 3 bases removed from V and 3 bases from J, the gap between germline ends came to 10 bases. The CDR3 consists of 13 residues. Germline loops: CDR1 SGHDT, CDR2 YYEEEE. The CDR3 DNA reads as TGTGCCAGCAGCTCGGTGGACGGCTACGAGCAGTACTTC. Translating gives CASSSVDGYEQYF.

CDR3 in amino acids: CASSGPLAGTYNEQFF. The CDR3 coding sequence is TGTGCCAGCAGTGGCCCCCTTGCGGGAACCTACAATGAGCAGTTCTTC. This chain links TRBV25-1 with TRBJ2-1; possibly TRBD2 for D (6 bases). Trimming left V 4 bases short and J 2 bases short, with 15 bases between. The CDR3 is 16 residues long. CDR1 MGHDK and CDR2 SYGVNS come from the germline V gene. Filled out from reference TRBV25-1 and TRBJ2-1, the complete variable domain reads EADIYQTPRYLVIGTGKKITLECSQTMGHDKMYWYQQDPGMELHLIHYSYGVNSTEKGDLSSESTVSRIRTEHFPLTLESARPSHTSQYLCASSGPLAGTYNEQFFGPGTRLTVL.

The V and J genes are TRBV15 and TRBJ2-7; TRBD1 is a possible D gene (5 bases). V lost 4 bases and J lost 0, with 10 bases in between. The V gene's germline CDR1 is LNHNV and CDR2 YYDKDF (reference sequence). CDR3 length: 14 residues. Here the CDR3 reads CATSKGESSYEQYF. CDR3 nucleotides: TGTGCCACCAGCAAAGGGGAAAGCTCCTACGAGCAGTACTTC.

This clonotype was found a few times. This sequence joins TRBV6-2 or TRBV6-3 and TRBJ2-6, with TRBD1 identical over 9 bases. This CDR3 contains 18 residues. V dropped 1 base and J dropped 1; count of bases not matched to a gene: 5. From germline, CDR1 is MNHEY and CDR2 SVGEGT. Here the CDR3 reads CASSYWDRALSGANVLTF. The CDR3 bases are TGTGCCAGCAGTTACTGGGACAGGGCTCTTTCTGGGGCCAACGTCCTGACTTTC.

This clonotype was seen more than once but under ten times. The J gene is TRBJ1-5, the V gene TRBV4-1; D is undetermined. The CDR3 length is 14 residues. Germline V gene lookup returns CDR1 MGHRA and CDR2 YSYEKL. V was pared by 1 base and J by 4 bases, with 8 bases between. This CDR3 reads CASSQGRINQPQHF. DNA for the CDR3: TGCGCCAGCAGCCAAGGGCGGATAAATCAGCCCCAGCATTTT.

This clonotype was observed a few times. The chain is built from TRBV7-8 and TRBJ2-3, with 9 bases lining up with TRBD2. The CDR3 is made up of 17 amino acids. V shed 0 bases, J shed 3 bases, and the junction held 7 bases outside the gene matches. The germline V gene has CDR1 SGHVS and CDR2 FQNEAQ. This chain's CDR3 is CASSLARAGGQTDTQYF. Written as DNA, the CDR3 is TGTGCCAGCAGCTTAGCGAGGGCGGGGGGGCAAACAGATACGCAGTATTTT.

This chain connects TRBV30 to TRBJ2-2; no clear D gene. From germline, CDR1 is GTSNPN and CDR2 SVGIG (reference sequence). Trimming removed 3 bases at V and 8 bases at J, with 13 bases between. The CDR3 contains 13 residues. The chain's CDR3 is CAWRRQNIGELFF. The DNA for the CDR3 is TGTGCCTGGAGAAGGCAGAATATAGGGGAGCTGTTTTTT.

The chain recombines TRBV6-5 with TRBJ2-3; D remains ambiguous. V was clipped by 6 bases and J by 2 bases, with 12 bases between them. This CDR3 is 14 amino acids long. From germline, CDR1 is MNHEY and CDR2 SVGAGI. CDR3 bases: TGTGCCAGCAGAACCCTGGGCAACACAGATACGCAGTATTTT. Translation gives CASRTLGNTDTQYF.

The CDR3: CSASPGDISEKLFF. The DNA for the CDR3 is TGCAGTGCTAGCCCCGGGGACATTTCCGAAAAACTGTTTTTT. The chain combines TRBV20-1 with TRBJ1-4; possible D gene TRBD1, 6 bases. The CDR3 sequence is 14 residues long. CDR1 DFQATT and CDR2 SNEGSKA come from the germline V gene (reference sequence). Trimming shortened V by 3 bases and J by 8 bases, and 16 bases separated the two germline ends.

The gene calls are TRBV7-2 and TRBJ2-7; TRBD2 agrees at 8 bases. Trimming cost V 5 bases and J 5 bases; bases outside gene matches: 11. Germline CDR1 reads SGHTA; CDR2 reads FQGNSA. The CDR3 is made up of 15 amino acids. CDR3 sequence (DNA): TGTGCCAGCAGCCCCTGGACTAGCTCCCCGAACGAGCAGTACTTC. It translates to CASSPWTSSPNEQYF.

The J gene is TRBJ2-7, the V gene TRBV6-1, with D possibly matching TRBD1 (6 bases). The CDR3 extends over 13 amino acids. Trimming took off 6 bases at V and 4 bases at J, with 13 bases between the two ends. The germline CDR1 and CDR2 sequences are MNHNS and SASEGT. CDR3 residues: CASRAGTGYEQYF. The CDR3 DNA follows: TGTGCCAGCAGAGCCGGTACAGGGTACGAGCAGTACTTC.

Regarding this clonotype: One end of the junction does not line up with germline, which may come from a read error. CDR3 residues: CSVDGRTGVQGTQYF. CDR3 in DNA: TGCAGCGTTGATGGCAGGACTGGGGTCCAAGGGACCCAGTACTTC. This chain uses TRBV29-1 with TRBJ2-7; D may be TRBD2 (5 bases). The J call could be wrong; TRBJ2-5 is a better fit for the DNA end. Germline V gives CDR1 SQVTM, CDR2 ANQGSEA. This CDR3 comprises 15 residues.

The J gene is TRBJ2-4, the V gene TRBV5-1; D is ambiguous. The DNA end lines up better with TRBJ2-7; the J call may be wrong. The V gene's germline CDR1 is SGHRS and CDR2 YFSETQ. The CDR3 spans 14 residues. CDR3 loop: CASSLVARDYEQYF. The CDR3 coding sequence is TGCGCCAGCAGCTTGGTTGCCAGAGACTACGAGCAGTACTTC.

This chain uses TRBV12-3 or TRBV12-4 with TRBJ1-2; no clear D. The V end lost 8 bases, the J end lost 4 bases, and 23 bases lay between the germline ends. The CDR3 is made up of 16 amino acids. CDR3 coding DNA: TGTGCCAGCGGCTCCACGGCTGCCAGTAACTCCTATGGCTACACCTTC. Amino acid sequence: CASGSTAASNSYGYTF.

This CDR3 is CASSPSISNTQYF. The CDR3 DNA follows: TGTGCCAGCAGCCCAAGTATATCAAATACGCAGTATTTT. The rearrangement uses TRBV7-6 and TRBJ2-3, with D unclear. The germline CDR1 and CDR2 sequences are SGHVS and FNYEAQ. V gave up 5 bases and J gave up 7 bases, with 13 bases separating them. This CDR3 region has 13 residues.

In this sample, this clonotype turned up a few times. The CDR3: CASSLVRNTGELFF. The DNA for the CDR3 is TGTGCCAGCAGTTTAGTGCGGAACACCGGGGAGCTGTTTTTT. The genes are TRBV12-3 or TRBV12-4 and TRBJ2-2; D call uncertain. The CDR3 has 14 amino acids. V lost 1 base and J lost 1, with 4 bases in between.

The chain combines TRBV7-8 with TRBJ1-4; D is ambiguous. Germline loops: CDR1 SGHVS, CDR2 FQNEAQ. The V and J ends lost 2 bases and 0 bases respectively, with 16 bases between them. This CDR3 has 18 residues. CDR3 protein: CASSLRQQALATNEKLFF. The DNA of the CDR3 is TGTGCCAGCAGCTTAAGGCAGCAAGCACTTGCAACTAATGAAAAACTGTTTTTT.

This rearrangement joins TRBV20-1 to TRBJ1-1; perhaps TRBD1 as D (5 bases). Germline assignment: CDR1 DFQATT and CDR2 SNEGSKA (reference sequence). There are 16 residues in the CDR3. Deletions cut 5 bases from V and 5 bases from J, with 24 bases between. The CDR3 region has the DNA TGCAGTGCTGAGGGGAACCGGGACCCGCTTCGTACTGAAGCTTTCTTT. Amino acids: CSAEGNRDPLRTEAFF.

The chain carries TRBV6-6 and TRBJ2-3; D is unclear. The CDR3 length is 13 residues. V lost 6 bases to trimming and J lost 3 bases, with 10 bases between them. From germline, CDR1 is MNHNY and CDR2 SVGAGI (reference sequence). CDR3 loop: CASRPGPTDTQYF. The CDR3 DNA reads as TGTGCCAGCAGGCCCGGACCTACAGATACGCAGTATTTT.

The rearrangement uses TRBV5-1 and TRBJ2-1; the match to TRBD1 covers 11 bases. Germline CDR1 reads SGHRS; CDR2 reads YFSETQ. The CDR3 is made up of 14 amino acids. V gave up 0 bases and J gave up 8 bases; unmatched junction bases: 1. CDR3 amino acids: CASSLGDRGDEQFF. The CDR3 DNA reads TGCGCCAGCAGCTTGGGGGACAGGGGGGATGAGCAGTTCTTC.

This clonotype was seen more than once but under ten times. This chain joins TRBV10-3 and TRBJ2-3, with a weak D call TRBD2 (6 bases). The germline gives CDR1 ENHRY, CDR2 SYGVKD. The CDR3 spans 16 residues. Deletions cut 0 bases from V and 2 bases from J, with 12 bases between. CDR3 residues: CAISESAAGLTDTQYF. The CDR3 bases are TGTGCCATCAGTGAGTCTGCGGCGGGGCTCACAGATACGCAGTATTTT.

The chain carries TRBV18 and TRBJ1-6; D is unclear. CDR3 length: 14 amino acids. Deletions cut 1 base from V and 12 bases from J, with 13 bases between. Germline CDR1 and CDR2: KGHSH and LQKENI. CDR3 nucleotides: TGTGCCAGCTCACCACTCGAGGTATCTGAACCCCTCCACTTT. Translated: CASSPLEVSEPLHF. Complete variable domain (other parts from reference TRBV18 and TRBJ1-6): NAGVMQNPRHLVRRRGQEARLRCSPMKGHSHVYWYRQLPEEGLKFMVYLQKENIIDESGMPKERFSAEFPKEGPSILRIQQVVRGDSAAYFCASSPLEVSEPLHFGNGTRLTVT.

The genes are TRBV29-1 and TRBJ2-7; TRBD1 matches at 10 bases. CDR3 size: 13 residues. Germline-derived CDR1 and CDR2 are SQVTM and ANQGSEA. The V and J ends lost 7 bases and 3 bases, in that order; junction bases with no gene match: 6. This chain's CDR3 is CSARQGADYEQYF. CDR3 bases: TGCAGCGCGAGACAGGGGGCTGACTACGAGCAGTACTTC.

This chain uses TRBV10-2 with TRBJ2-1; no firm D call. V was clipped by 0 bases and J by 13 bases, with 19 bases between them. The CDR3 sequence is 15 residues long. Germline CDR1 WSHSY, CDR2 SAAADI. As DNA, the CDR3 is TGCGCCAGCAGTGAGTCGACTGAGCTAGTAAGGGAACAGTTCTTC. Amino acid sequence: CASSESTELVREQFF.

The genes are TRBV7-2 and TRBJ2-7; 8 bases align to TRBD2. After removal of 5 bases from V and 2 bases from J, the junction contained 11 bases not matched to a gene. Germline values: CDR1 SGHTA, CDR2 FQGNSA. The CDR3 sequence is 16 residues long. For the CDR3, the DNA is TGTGCCAGCAGCGTCGGGACTAGAGCCATCCCCTACGAGCAGTACTTC. Translating gives CASSVGTRAIPYEQYF.

This chain connects TRBV12-5 to TRBJ2-3; D gene uncertain. The V and J ends lost 2 bases and 0 bases respectively, with 12 bases between them. The germline CDR1 and CDR2 sequences are LGHNT and FRNRAP. The CDR3 runs 16 residues. The CDR3 reads CASGLSEARSTDTQYF. The CDR3, as DNA: TGTGCTAGTGGTTTGTCCGAGGCCAGAAGCACAGATACGCAGTATTTT. The variable domain in full, with the rest retrieved from reference TRBV12-5 and TRBJ2-3, is DARVTQTPRHKVTEMGQEVTMRCQPILGHNTVFWYRQTMMQGLELLAYFRNRAPLDDSGMPKDRFSAEMPDATLATLKIQPSEPRDSAVYFCASGLSEARSTDTQYFGPGTRLTVL.

The V gene is TRBV10-1, the J gene TRBJ2-3, with D possibly being TRBD2 (6 bases). The CDR3 has 15 residues. Trimming cost V 2 bases and J 5 bases, with 14 bases left between them. Germline-derived CDR1 and CDR2 are WNHNN and SYGVQD (reference sequence). In nucleotides, the CDR3 is TGCGCCAGCAGTGAGGGGTGGGGGGTCGAAGATACGCAGTATTTT. Its translation is CASSEGWGVEDTQYF.